The 13 T cell receptor beta chains presented below share a single source sample, sequenced in a study of blood T cell repertoires in COVID-19. Clones were read by immunoSEQ multiplex PCR, and TCRdb kept only the in-frame ones, dropping some. The profile shows roughly 260,000 clones, around nine tenths of them singletons. Sequencing was carried out using peripheral blood. These TCRs come from a man in his forties who had recovered from COVID-19.

The CDR3 sequence is CASRGTANYGYTF. For the CDR3, the DNA is TGTGCCAGCAGAGGGACAGCGAACTATGGCTACACCTTC. The rearrangement links TRBV6-5 to TRBJ1-2; TRBD1 agrees at 7 bases. Germline CDR1 and CDR2: MNHEY and SVGAGI. The CDR3 spans 13 residues. V was pared by 6 bases and J by 2 bases, with 3 bases of the junction left unmatched.

The CDR3 here is CASSSSETQYF. CDR3 DNA sequence: TGTGCCAGCAGCTCCTCGGAGACCCAGTACTTC. The rearrangement joins TRBV11-2 to TRBJ2-5; D not certain. The CDR3 length is 11 residues. Germline V gene lookup returns CDR1 SGHAT and CDR2 FQNNGV. With 4 bases removed from V and 5 bases from J, the gap between germline ends came to 5 bases.

The chain has TRBV6-5 and TRBJ2-6; 7 bases map to TRBD1. Germline V gene sequence: CDR1 MNHEY, CDR2 SVGAGI. The CDR3 runs 14 residues. J was trimmed by 5 bases and V by 7 bases; bases with no gene match: 5. This CDR3 is CASKQGSRANVLTF. CDR3 nucleotide sequence: TGTGCCAGCAAACAGGGGAGTAGGGCCAACGTCCTGACTTTC.

The chain employs TRBV4-2 and TRBJ2-1; 7 bases match TRBD2. This CDR3 has 15 amino acids. The V and J ends lost 2 bases and 1 base, in that order; junction bases with no gene match: 2. Germline CDR1 reads LGHNA; CDR2 reads YNFKEQ. CDR3 bases: TGTGCCAGCAGCCAACTAGCGGCGTCCTACAATGAGCAGTTCTTC. Translation: CASSQLAASYNEQFF.

The rearrangement links TRBV19 to TRBJ1-1; 7 bases are a match to TRBD1. The length of the CDR3 is 17 residues. Trimming took 4 bases from V and 4 from J; bases not matched to a gene: 15. Germline CDR1 is LNHDA and CDR2 is SQIVND (reference sequence). CDR3 region: CASSRQGVSSGATEAFF. The CDR3 DNA reads TGTGCCAGTAGTAGACAGGGTGTATCAAGCGGTGCCACTGAAGCTTTCTTT.

This chain uses TRBV7-2 with TRBJ2-7; a weak D match, TRBD2 (5 bases). The ends were cut back, 1 base at V and 0 bases at J, with 13 bases in the middle. The CDR3 sequence is 16 residues long. The germline V gene encodes CDR1 SGHTA and CDR2 FQGNSA. CDR3 sequence (DNA): TGTGCCAGCAGCTTAGTGGGCGGACTGAGCTCCTACGAGCAGTACTTC. Protein: CASSLVGGLSSYEQYF.

V usage is TRBV19 and J usage is TRBJ1-6; no definite D call. The CDR3 is 13 residues long. Germline V lookup: CDR1 LNHDA, CDR2 SQIVND (reference sequence). V lost 5 bases to trimming and J lost 7 bases, with 9 bases between them. The CDR3 bases are TGTGCCAGTAGTCAGTCGCAGAATTCACCCCTCCACTTT. Its protein product is CASSQSQNSPLHF.

The chain employs TRBV9 and TRBJ2-1, with 14 bases identical to TRBD2. This CDR3 comprises 19 residues. Trimming removed 4 bases from V and 0 bases from J; junction bases left unmatched: 9. The germline gives CDR1 SGDLS, CDR2 YYNGEE. In DNA form, the CDR3 reads TGTGCCAGCAGCCCAGGGGGACTAGCGGGGGCCGACTCCTACAATGAGCAGTTCTTC. Encoded protein: CASSPGGLAGADSYNEQFF.

The CDR3 spells CASTSWLARQGSYEQYF. CDR3 DNA sequence: TGTGCCAGCACCTCTTGGTTGGCCCGACAGGGCTCCTACGAGCAGTACTTC. The gene calls are TRBV14 and TRBJ2-7; 7 bases align to TRBD1. The CDR3 runs 17 residues. The V gene end was trimmed by 7 bases and the J gene end by 0 bases; junction bases not matched to a gene: 15. CDR1 is SGHDN, CDR2 FVKESK, per germline.

The gene calls are TRBV21-1 and TRBJ1-1; the table's D call TRBD1 went unverified against the DNA. TRBV21-1 is flagged as a pseudogene. CDR3 length: 13 amino acids. The CDR3 DNA reads as TGTGCCAGCAGCAAAAACAGGAACACTGAAGCTTTCTTT. This sequence encodes CASSKNRNTEAFF.

The chain carries TRBV13 and TRBJ2-1; D is ambiguous. In germline, CDR1 is PRHDT, CDR2 FYEKMQ (reference sequence). The length of the CDR3 is 12 residues. V was trimmed by 1 base and J by 6 bases, leaving 4 bases between them. The CDR3 is CASSLVGNEQFF. The CDR3 DNA is TGTGCCAGCAGCTTAGTCGGCAATGAGCAGTTCTTC.

This rearrangement joins TRBV18 to TRBJ1-2; 9 positions match TRBD1. The length of the CDR3 is 19 residues. Germline V lookup: CDR1 KGHSH, CDR2 LQKENI. The V and J ends lost 2 bases and 0 bases, in that order; junction bases with no gene match: 13. CDR3 in amino acids: CASSPASGTGSIANYGYTF. CDR3 nucleotide sequence: TGTGCCAGCTCACCAGCCTCGGGGACAGGGTCGATAGCTAACTATGGCTACACCTTC.

The gene calls are TRBV15 and TRBJ2-3; D might be TRBD2 (5 bases). V lost 5 bases, J lost 2 bases, and 14 bases lay in between. Germline-derived CDR1 and CDR2 are LNHNV and YYDKDF (reference sequence). The CDR3 covers 15 residues. CDR3 sequence: CATSRHEGFTDTQYF. The CDR3 DNA is TGTGCCACCAGCCGTCATGAGGGATTCACAGATACGCAGTATTTT.